Included here is one T cell receptor beta chain sequence, with context. Its antigen is not known. This specimen comes from a study of T-cell reconstitution after alpha-beta-depleted transplantation in children. Findings and limits, study-wide: Where alpha-beta T cells came from about two months after transplant was reportedly several hundred expanded graft clones. Day-60 TCRbeta diversity that was high in some patients was derived from surviving recipient T cells and thymic progenitors. T-cell counts and diversity at one year following transplant were attributed mainly to newly produced T cells.

The authors prepared the TCRbeta library with unique molecular identifiers. TCRdb ran MiXCR on the PCR reads and lists one entry per CDR3 protein. The table lists about 200,000 distinct CDR3 sequences, 6.3% of them singletons. Germline CDR1 and CDR2: KGHSH and LQKENI. The CDR3 length is 14 residues. The ends lost 3 bases at V and 4 bases at J; junction bases unmatched: 3. The receptor comes from a girl under three years old with combined immunodeficiency, due to receive a stem cell transplant. The sequences come from PBMCs, collected before TCRalphabeta/CD19-depleted stem cell transplant. V usage is TRBV18 and J usage is TRBJ1-2; 9 nucleotides match TRBD1. CDR3 nucleotide sequence: TGTGCCAGCTCACCCGGGACAGGGAGCTATGGCTACACCTTC. Protein sequence: CASSPGTGSYGYTF.